These 13 T cell receptor beta chains originate from one sample sequenced in a study of T-cell memory formation after mild COVID-19. Using its own MiXCR run on the 5' RACE reads, TCRdb lists one record per CDR3 protein. The table shows about 310,000 distinct CDR3 sequences, with roughly 15% occurring only once. Sequenced sample: PBMCs or a T cell subset sorted from them (not recorded which). The receptors stem from a man aged 18 to 30 who had mild COVID-19 (a few samples of this study predate the infection). Cell type and time point are not known.

Regarding this clonotype: The junction departs from germline at one end; a sequencing error may be responsible. CDR3 loop: CASSLQRGYQETKYF. CDR3 DNA sequence: TGTGCCAGCAGCTTGCAGCGGGGGTACCAAGAGACCAAGTACTTC. The V and J genes are TRBV7-7 and TRBJ2-5, with TRBD2 matching 8 bases. Germline lookup yields CDR1 SSHAT and CDR2 FNYEAQ (reference sequence). The CDR3 contains 15 residues.

The CDR3 DNA follows: TGCGCCAGCAGCGCCCCCATGATTCCCCAGTACTTC. Residues: CASSAPMIPQYF. The rearrangement uses TRBV5-1 and TRBJ2-5; no definite D call. The CDR3 spans 12 residues. Germline V CDR1 and CDR2: SGHRS, YFSETQ. Trimming removed 4 bases from V and 9 bases from J, with 13 bases in between. The full variable domain, completed using reference TRBV5-1 and TRBJ2-5, is KAGVTQTPRYLIKTRGQQVTLSCSPISGHRSVSWYQQTPGQGLQFLFEYFSETQRNKGNFPGRFSGRQFSNSRSEMNVSTLELGDSALYLCASSAPMIPQYFGPGTRLLVL.

The chain carries TRBV4-1 and TRBJ2-5; D ambiguous. The CDR3 spans 16 residues. Germline values: CDR1 MGHRA, CDR2 YSYEKL. Trimming pared 1 base from V and 3 bases from J, leaving 15 bases between. The CDR3 loop reads CASSQVAGFEEETQYF. CDR3 sequence (DNA): TGCGCCAGCAGCCAAGTGGCCGGATTCGAAGAAGAGACCCAGTACTTC.

This chain connects TRBV7-6 to TRBJ1-1; D might be TRBD1 (5 bases). Trimming cost V 1 base and J 5 bases, with 14 bases left between them. Looked up from germline, CDR1 is SGHVS and CDR2 is FNYEAQ. The CDR3 contains 15 residues. In DNA, the CDR3 is TGTGCCAGCAGCTTAGGTCTATCAGGGATGACTGAAGCTTTCTTT. Protein sequence: CASSLGLSGMTEAFF.

This clonotype was observed at least ten times. The gene calls are TRBV12-3 or TRBV12-4 and TRBJ2-3, with D uncertain. The ends were cut back, 1 base at V and 5 bases at J, with 7 bases in the middle. The CDR3 has 13 residues. CDR3 amino acids: CASSLGGLDTQYF. The CDR3 DNA follows: TGTGCCAGCAGTTTAGGTGGATTAGATACGCAGTATTTT.

This clonotype was counted at least ten times. The junction departs from germline at one end; a sequencing error may be responsible. The J gene is TRBJ2-1, the V gene TRBV12-3 or TRBV12-4; 8 bases match TRBD2. The CDR3 sequence is 13 residues long. CDR3 bases: TGTGCCAGCAGTTTAGGCGGGACTAGTAGGGCGCTCTTC. It translates to CASSLGGTSRALF.

This clonotype was detected a few times. This chain links TRBV12-3 or TRBV12-4 with TRBJ2-7; 7 bases fit TRBD1. J lost 2 bases, V lost 6 bases, and 7 bases had no gene match. CDR3 length equals 14 residues. CDR3 bases: TGTGCCAGCAGACCTAAGACAGGGACCTACGAGCAGTACTTC. This translates into CASRPKTGTYEQYF.

V is TRBV19 and J is TRBJ2-7; 7 positions agree with TRBD1. The J segment lost 1 base and the V segment lost 7 bases, leaving 10 bases of the junction unmatched. Germline CDR1 is LNHDA and CDR2 is SQIVND (reference sequence). This CDR3 has 15 amino acids. DNA of the CDR3: TGTGCCAGTACCCCCGGGACAGACTTTTCCTACGAGCAGTACTTC. This encodes CASTPGTDFSYEQYF.

This clonotype was seen only a few times. The rearrangement links TRBV6-2 or TRBV6-3 to TRBJ1-5, with TRBD1 as a possible D gene (6 bases). CDR1 and CDR2 from the germline V gene are MNHEY and SVGEGT. V was clipped by 6 bases and J by 0 bases, with 12 bases between them. The CDR3 runs 15 residues. CDR3 amino acids: CASRMTGNSNQPQHF. The DNA of the CDR3 is TGTGCCAGCAGGATGACAGGTAATAGCAATCAGCCCCAGCATTTT.

V and J are TRBV30 and TRBJ1-1; maybe TRBD1 (5 bases). Germline-derived CDR1 and CDR2 are GTSNPN and SVGIG (reference sequence). Trimming took 0 bases from V and 0 from J, leaving 11 bases between them. CDR3 length: 15 residues. The CDR3 loop is CAWSVLGLVNTEAFF. The CDR3 region has the DNA TGTGCCTGGAGTGTACTGGGGCTGGTGAACACTGAAGCTTTCTTT.

J is TRBJ1-2 and V is TRBV7-2, with 7 bases that match TRBD1. The V and J ends lost 5 bases and 1 base, in that order; junction bases with no gene match: 10. This CDR3 spans 16 amino acids. In germline, CDR1 is SGHTA, CDR2 FQGNSA. CDR3 region: CASSPRRQGINYGYTF. Written as DNA, the CDR3 is TGTGCCAGCAGCCCCCGACGACAGGGAATTAACTATGGCTACACCTTC. The full variable domain, in which reference TRBV7-2 and TRBJ1-2 provide the parts outside the CDR3, is GAGVSQSPSNKVTEKGKDVELRCDPISGHTALYWYRQSLGQGLEFLIYFQGNSAPDKSGLPSDRFSAERTGGSVSTLTIQRTQQEDSAVYLCASSPRRQGINYGYTFGSGTRLTVV.

The gene calls are TRBV29-1 and TRBJ1-1; possible D gene TRBD1, 5 bases. The germline V gene has CDR1 SQVTM and CDR2 ANQGSEA. V lost 7 bases, J lost 6 bases, and 21 bases lay in between. This CDR3 is built from 14 residues. The DNA of the CDR3 is TGCAGCGCCTCCGGGACGAATAGGGGAGCTGAAGCTTTCTTT. Its translation: CSASGTNRGAEAFF.

Only a few counts were recorded for this clonotype. The chain carries TRBV20-1 and TRBJ2-2; D is unclear. Germline V gene sequence: CDR1 DFQATT, CDR2 SNEGSKA (reference sequence). V was pared by 4 bases and J by 5 bases, with 11 bases between. This CDR3 contains 13 residues. Written as DNA, the CDR3 is TGCAGTGCTATGGTGCCAGGTACCGGGGAGCTGTTTTTT. It translates to CSAMVPGTGELFF.